These 8 T cell receptor beta chains originate from one sample sequenced in a study of cytomegalovirus exposure and HLA in healthy donors (dated by TCRdb to between 2016 and 2019). The method was the immunoSEQ multiplex PCR assay. The multiplex PCR relied on a mix of 60 forward primers for TCR Vbeta segments and 13 reverse primers for TCR Jbeta segments. TCRdb took this table from immuneACCESS and kept in-frame rearrangements with V and J called. Such tables lack part of the clones; where checked against another copy, unresolved V genes explain under half of the gap, and the rest is unexplained. The sample table records some 120,000 clones; 70% to 85% of these occur just once. The ten largest clones capture approximately 10% of the sample. The material sequenced was PBMCs. The receptors were gathered from a middle-aged man in good health and CMV-seropositive.

This chain links TRBV2 with TRBJ2-7; 9 bases match TRBD1. J gave up 3 bases and V 1 base, and 4 bases lay outside the gene matches. The CDR3 has 15 residues. Germline loops: CDR1 SNHLY, CDR2 FYNNEI. In DNA form, the CDR3 reads TGTGCCAGCAGTGAAGGGAGGACAGGGGACTACGAGCAGTACTTC. Its protein is CASSEGRTGDYEQYF.

This clone was observed a handful of times. The V gene is TRBV19, the J gene TRBJ2-2; TRBD2 aligns across 12 bases. With V trimmed by 6 bases and J by 7 bases, 6 bases remained unmatched. The CDR3 length is 15 residues. The germline CDR1 and CDR2 sequences are LNHDA and SQIVND (reference sequence). The CDR3 DNA reads TGTGCCAGTAGCGCGACTAGCGGGGGACGCGGGGAGCTGTTTTTT. This sequence encodes CASSATSGGRGELFF.

This sequence joins TRBV11-2 and TRBJ2-7, with 8 nucleotides matching TRBD2. Germline CDR1 is SGHAT and CDR2 is FQNNGV. The ends lost 6 bases at V and 6 bases at J; junction bases unmatched: 7. The CDR3 is 13 residues long. The CDR3 nucleotides are TGTGCCAGCAGACCGGGGGGGGGTCTCGAGCAGTACTTC. Amino acid sequence: CASRPGGGLEQYF.

The table lists this clone with a count of one. J is TRBJ2-7 and V is TRBV7-9, with D hard to call. The CDR3 length is 12 residues. V was cut by 5 bases and J by 1 base, with 6 bases left in between. CDR1 SEHNR and CDR2 FQNEAQ come from the germline V gene (reference sequence). The CDR3 DNA follows: TGTGCCAGCAGCCCACTATCCTACGAGCAGTACTTC. Translated, it gives CASSPLSYEQYF.

CDR3 bases: TGTGCCAGCAGCTTAGGGGGCCGACAGCCCCAGCATTTT. Residues: CASSLGGRQPQHF. The chain links TRBV7-9 to TRBJ1-5; the D gene is possibly TRBD1 (5 bases). The CDR3 is made up of 13 amino acids. V gave up 1 base and J gave up 7 bases, with 8 bases separating them. Germline V gives CDR1 SEHNR, CDR2 FQNEAQ (reference sequence).

V usage is TRBV6-1 and J usage is TRBJ2-7; possible D gene TRBD2, 7 bases. The V gene's germline CDR1 is MNHNS and CDR2 SASEGT. Trimming shortened V by 9 bases and J by 5 bases, and 17 bases separated the two germline ends. The CDR3 extends over 13 amino acids. The CDR3 DNA is TGTGCCAGTAGATATGGGGGGGCCCACGAGCAGTACTTC. This codes for CASRYGGAHEQYF.

The chain combines TRBV7-2 with TRBJ2-5; 10 nucleotides line up with TRBD2. CDR3 length: 14 amino acids. The V segment lost 6 bases and the J segment 4 bases; nucleotides outside the gene matches: 5. Germline V lookup: CDR1 SGHTA, CDR2 FQGNSA. This CDR3 reads CASSLAGVGETQYF. The CDR3 DNA sequence: TGTGCCAGCAGTCTAGCGGGGGTCGGAGAGACCCAGTACTTC. Full variable domain (missing parts from reference TRBV7-2 and TRBJ2-5): GAGVSQSPSNKVTEKGKDVELRCDPISGHTALYWYRQSLGQGLEFLIYFQGNSAPDKSGLPSDRFSAERTGGSVSTLTIQRTQQEDSAVYLCASSLAGVGETQYFGPGTRLLVL.

The rearrangement uses TRBV7-9 and TRBJ2-7; the match to TRBD1 covers 7 bases. The CDR3 covers 15 residues. Trimming took 2 bases from V and 3 from J; bases not matched to a gene: 7. Germline loops: CDR1 SEHNR, CDR2 FQNEAQ (reference sequence). The DNA of the CDR3 is TGTGCCAGCAGCTTACCCCAAGGGGGCAACTACGAGCAGTACTTC. Protein product: CASSLPQGGNYEQYF. Using reference TRBV7-9 and TRBJ2-7 for the parts outside the CDR3, the full variable domain is DTGVSQNPRHKITKRGQNVTFRCDPISEHNRLYWYRQTLGQGPEFLTYFQNEAQLEKSRLLSDRFSAERPKGSFSTLEIQRTEQGDSAMYLCASSLPQGGNYEQYFGPGTRLTVT.